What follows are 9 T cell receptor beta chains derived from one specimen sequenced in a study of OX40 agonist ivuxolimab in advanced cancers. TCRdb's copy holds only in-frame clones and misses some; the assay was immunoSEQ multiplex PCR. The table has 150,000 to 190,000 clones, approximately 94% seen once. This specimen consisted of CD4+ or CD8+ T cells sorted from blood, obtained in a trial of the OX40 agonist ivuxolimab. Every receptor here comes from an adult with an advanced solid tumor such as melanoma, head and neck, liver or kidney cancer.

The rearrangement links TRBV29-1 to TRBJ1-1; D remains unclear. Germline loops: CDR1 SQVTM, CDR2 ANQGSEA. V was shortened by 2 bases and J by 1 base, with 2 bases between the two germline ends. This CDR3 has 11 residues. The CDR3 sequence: CSVEWNTEAFF. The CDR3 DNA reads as TGCAGCGTTGAATGGAACACTGAAGCTTTCTTT.

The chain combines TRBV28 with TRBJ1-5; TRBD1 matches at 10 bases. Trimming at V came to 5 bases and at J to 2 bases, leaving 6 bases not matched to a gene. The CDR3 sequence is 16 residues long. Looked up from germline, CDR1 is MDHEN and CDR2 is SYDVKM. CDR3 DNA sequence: TGTGCCAGCAGTCCGACCGGGACAGGGGGCAATCAGCCCCAGCATTTT. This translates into CASSPTGTGGNQPQHF. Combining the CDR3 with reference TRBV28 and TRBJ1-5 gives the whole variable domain DVKVTQSSRYLVKRTGEKVFLECVQDMDHENMFWYRQDPGLGLRLIYFSYDVKMKEKGDIPEGYSVSREKKERFSLILESASTNQTSMYLCASSPTGTGGNQPQHFGDGTRLSIL.

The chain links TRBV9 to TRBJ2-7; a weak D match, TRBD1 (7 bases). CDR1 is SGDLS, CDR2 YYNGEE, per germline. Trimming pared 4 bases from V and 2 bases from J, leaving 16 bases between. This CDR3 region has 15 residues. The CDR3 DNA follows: TGTGCCAGCAGCCAGGGGGGCGCGGTGACCTACGAGCAGTACTTC. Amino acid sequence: CASSQGGAVTYEQYF.

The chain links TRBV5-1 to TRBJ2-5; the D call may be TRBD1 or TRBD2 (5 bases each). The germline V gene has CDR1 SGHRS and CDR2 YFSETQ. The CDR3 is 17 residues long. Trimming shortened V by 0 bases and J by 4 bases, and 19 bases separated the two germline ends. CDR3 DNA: TGCGCCAGCAGCTTGGATCGGGGCCCGGACCAGCCAGAGACCCAGTACTTC. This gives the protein CASSLDRGPDQPETQYF.

The CDR3 region has the DNA TGTGCCAGCAGTTCGCACGACAGGGTTTCTAGTGGCTACACCTTC. Translated, it gives CASSSHDRVSSGYTF. The chain recombines TRBV6-5 with TRBJ1-2, with 7 bases matching TRBD1. The CDR3 covers 15 residues. J gave up 7 bases and V 4 bases, and 12 bases lay outside the gene matches. Germline loops: CDR1 MNHEY, CDR2 SVGAGI.

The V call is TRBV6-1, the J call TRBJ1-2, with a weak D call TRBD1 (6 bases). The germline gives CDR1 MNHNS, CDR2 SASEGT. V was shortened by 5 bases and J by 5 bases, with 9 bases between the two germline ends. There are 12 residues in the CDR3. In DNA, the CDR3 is TGTGCCAGCAGTTCGGACAGTTATGGCTACACCTTC. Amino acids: CASSSDSYGYTF.

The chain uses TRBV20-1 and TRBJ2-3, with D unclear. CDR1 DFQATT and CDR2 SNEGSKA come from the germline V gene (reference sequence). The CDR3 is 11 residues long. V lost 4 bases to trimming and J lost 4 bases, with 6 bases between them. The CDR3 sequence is CSAKRSDTQYF. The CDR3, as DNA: TGCAGTGCTAAAAGGTCAGATACGCAGTATTTT.

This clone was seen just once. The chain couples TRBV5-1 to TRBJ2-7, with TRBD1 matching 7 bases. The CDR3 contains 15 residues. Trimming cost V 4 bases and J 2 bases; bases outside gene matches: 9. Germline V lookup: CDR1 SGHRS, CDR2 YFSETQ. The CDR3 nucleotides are TGCGCCAGCAGCCCAAACAGGGGACATCCCTACGAGCAGTACTTC. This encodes CASSPNRGHPYEQYF.

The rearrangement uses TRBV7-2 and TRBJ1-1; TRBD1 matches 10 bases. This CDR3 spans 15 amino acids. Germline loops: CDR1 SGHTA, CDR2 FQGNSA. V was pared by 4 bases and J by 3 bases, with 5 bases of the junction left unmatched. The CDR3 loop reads CASSSSGTGDTEAFF. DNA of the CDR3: TGTGCCAGCAGCTCCTCCGGGACAGGGGACACTGAAGCTTTCTTT.